A selection of T cell receptor beta chains follows, all from one sample in a study of PD-1 blockade in classical Hodgkin lymphoma. Sequenced by immunoSEQ multiplex PCR; TCRdb stores in-frame clones only, minus some. The sample shows 40,000 or so clones, around 78% of them seen only once. The sample was peripheral blood mononuclear cells (PBMCs), taken at baseline. The receptors here all came from a human donor with classical Hodgkin lymphoma. CDR3s include the opening cysteine and the closing phenylalanine or tryptophan. The D gene is left open where the match is weak. Clone size is not always given. Where it is, it says once, few, many or a class for expanded clones.

>TRBJ2-1|TRBV4-3|once|.
TGCGCCAGCAGCCAATTTAGGCACGATGAGCAGTTCTTC
CASSQFRHDEQFF
>TRBJ2-7|TRBV5-1|.|.
TGCGCCAGCAGCATGGACCCGGGAGAGCAGTACTTC
CASSMDPGEQYF
>TRBJ1-4|TRBV10-3|.|.
TGTGCCATCAGTGAGTCAGGGAACGGGGAAAAACTGTTTTTT
CAISESGNGEKLFF
>TRBJ2-3|TRBV5-6|.|TRBD2
TGTGCCAGCAGCGTACCGGGACTAGCGGGTTTGAATACGCAGTATTTT
CASSVPGLAGLNTQYF
>TRBJ1-3|TRBV28|.|.
TGTGCCAGCAGTTTATCCCTAACAGGACCCGGAAACACCATATATTTT
CASSLSLTGPGNTIYF
>TRBJ2-7|TRBV5-8|.|.
TGTGCCAGCAGCTTGGAAGGGAACCCCTACGAGCAGTACTTC
CASSLEGNPYEQYF
>TRBJ1-1|TRBV18|.|.
TGTGCCAGCTCACCCTCGGCGGGGGGGACTGAAGCTTTCTTT
CASSPSAGGTEAFF
>TRBJ2-5|TRBV5-4|.|TRBD2
TGTGCCAGCAGCTTCGGGTCGTTTGGCGGGAGAGGCCAAGAGACCCAGTACTTC
CASSFGSFGGRGQETQYF
>TRBJ2-7|TRBV27|.|.
TGTGCCAGCAGTTTCCGCCCTCAAAGCTCCTACGAGCAGTACTTC
CASSFRPQSSYEQYF
>TRBJ1-1|TRBV6-1|.|.
TGTGCCAGCAGTGTGGCGGGGAACACTGAAGCTTTCTTT
CASSVAGNTEAFF
>TRBJ1-3|TRBV28|.|TRBD1
TGTGCCAGCAGGCCCGGACAGGTCCTCTCTGGAAACACCATATATTTT
CASRPGQVLSGNTIYF
>TRBJ2-7|TRBV19|.|.
TGTGCCAGTAGTCCGTCCGGGACGAGCTACGAGCAGTACTTC
CASSPSGTSYEQYF
>TRBJ2-2|TRBV29-1|.|TRBD1
TGCAGCGTTGAGGCGACAGGGGGAGACACCGGGGAGCTGTTTTTT
CSVEATGGDTGELFF